This T cell receptor (beta chain) derives from a study of cytomegalovirus exposure and HLA in healthy donors. Findings and caveats of the study: Immune exposure data for these donors was limited to CMV serostatus.

On this clone: Its antigen is still unknown.

Amplification used 60 Vbeta primers and 13 Jbeta primers. The assay was immunoSEQ multiplex PCR, and TCRdb's table has in-frame clones only and misses some. This table has 150,000 to 200,000 clones, 79% appearing once. V gave up 1 base and J gave up 1 base; unmatched junction bases: 6. Germline CDR1 reads SGHDT; CDR2 reads YYEEEE. The CDR3 consists of 16 residues. This rearrangement joins TRBV5-6 to TRBJ2-7, with TRBD1 identical over 9 bases. The sequenced material came from PBMCs. The origin of this receptor is a girl between 5 and 17 years old in good health and CMV-seropositive. As DNA, the CDR3 is TGTGCCAGCAGCTTGATAGGGACAGGGTCTTCCTACGAGCAGTACTTC. This translates into CASSLIGTGSSYEQYF.